The 13 T cell receptor beta chains below were found in one sample sequenced in a study of blood T cells in healthy people across ages. Sample-barcoded 5' priming and a J-beta primer mix drove a second PCR of about 6 to 11 cycles. TCRdb recomputed calls from the 5' RACE reads with MiXCR, one row per CDR3 protein. The table shows 950,000 to 1,200,000 distinct CDR3 sequences, with more than 30% occurring only once. The sample taken for sequencing was blood. The source of these receptors is a young man in good health.

This clonotype was observed a handful of times. The genes are TRBV14 and TRBJ2-1; 7 positions agree with TRBD1. The CDR3 consists of 15 residues. In germline, CDR1 is SGHDN, CDR2 FVKESK. The junction had 9 bases not matched to a gene; V was cut back by 4 bases and J by 6 bases. The CDR3 loop is CASSPLIGTVNEQFF. The CDR3 DNA sequence: TGTGCCAGCAGCCCACTTATCGGGACAGTCAATGAGCAGTTCTTC. The full variable domain, rest sourced from reference TRBV14 and TRBJ2-1, is EAGVTQFPSHSVIEKGQTVTLRCDPISGHDNLYWYRRVMGKEIKFLLHFVKESKQDESGMPNNRFLAERTGGTYSTLKVQPAELEDSGVYFCASSPLIGTVNEQFFGPGTRLTVL.

The rearrangement uses TRBV7-6 and TRBJ1-5, with D perhaps matching TRBD1 (6 bases). V lost 1 base to trimming and J lost 3 bases, with 10 bases between them. The CDR3 length is 15 residues. Germline V gene data show CDR1 as SGHVS and CDR2 as FNYEAQ. CDR3 sequence: CASSLGTDANQPQHF. The CDR3 DNA sequence: TGTGCCAGCAGCTTAGGGACAGATGCCAATCAGCCCCAGCATTTT.

The chain recombines TRBV20-1 with TRBJ1-5; D is perhaps TRBD1 (6 bases). Germline V gives CDR1 DFQATT, CDR2 SNEGSKA (reference sequence). The V end was cut by 0 bases, the J end by 0 bases, with 15 bases between. This CDR3 is 17 amino acids long. The CDR3 loop reads CSARDIQGPYSNQPQHF. The CDR3 DNA sequence: TGCAGTGCTAGAGACATACAGGGACCGTATAGCAATCAGCCCCAGCATTTT.

This clonotype was seen many times. The rearrangement links TRBV29-1 to TRBJ2-1, with TRBD2 as a possible D gene (5 bases). Germline V lookup: CDR1 SQVTM, CDR2 ANQGSEA. CDR3 size: 15 residues. Trimming removed 7 bases from V and 1 base from J, with 17 bases in between. CDR3 residues: CSANAGSPSYNEQFF. CDR3 DNA: TGCAGCGCCAACGCGGGCTCCCCGTCCTACAATGAGCAGTTCTTC.

The table lists this clonotype with a few counts. The J gene is TRBJ2-7, the V gene TRBV3-1, with D possibly called TRBD1 or TRBD2 (5 bases each). Looked up from germline, CDR1 is LGHDT and CDR2 is YNNKEL (reference sequence). The V and J ends lost 4 bases and 2 bases respectively, with 12 bases between them. This CDR3 contains 14 residues. CDR3 protein: CASSPGALTYEQYF. In DNA form, the CDR3 reads TGTGCCAGCAGCCCCGGGGCTTTGACCTACGAGCAGTACTTC.

The sample holds many counts of this clonotype. The V call is TRBV4-3, the J call TRBJ1-2, with a weak D call TRBD1 (5 bases). CDR1 and CDR2 (germline): LGHNA, YSLEER. The length of the CDR3 is 16 residues. V dropped 2 bases and J dropped 3 bases, with 16 bases sitting between them. The CDR3 region has the DNA TGCGCCAGCAGCCAAAAGACACGCGGGACCCACTATGGCTACACCTTC. The encoded protein is CASSQKTRGTHYGYTF.

CDR3 residues: CSAARDRRGYTF. Written as DNA, the CDR3 is TGCAGTGCTGCCCGGGACAGGCGTGGCTACACCTTC. V gene TRBV20-1 combines with J gene TRBJ1-2; 8 bases line up with TRBD1. The germline CDR1 and CDR2 sequences are DFQATT and SNEGSKA (reference sequence). CDR3 size: 12 residues. V shed 5 bases, J shed 7 bases, and the junction held 6 bases outside the gene matches.

This clonotype was seen a handful of times. The rearrangement joins TRBV2 to TRBJ1-2; D gene uncertain. V gave up 3 bases and J gave up 8 bases, with 10 bases separating them. The CDR3 is made up of 12 amino acids. From germline, CDR1 is SNHLY and CDR2 FYNNEI. The CDR3 coding sequence is TGTGCCAGCAGTGAGATGCAGCTAGGCTACACCTTC. As protein: CASSEMQLGYTF.

This clonotype was found a few times. The chain is built from TRBV7-2 and TRBJ2-3; D is uncertain. The V and J ends lost 5 bases and 2 bases respectively, with 17 bases between them. The CDR3 loop spans 16 amino acids. The V gene's germline CDR1 is SGHTA and CDR2 FQGNSA. The CDR3 coding sequence is TGTGCCAGCAGCCTTGGACCTTTGACTCACACAGATACGCAGTATTTT. Translating it yields CASSLGPLTHTDTQYF.

CDR3 sequence reads: CSAHLGFEGEKLFF. In DNA form, the CDR3 reads TGCAGTGCCCACTTGGGTTTCGAGGGGGAAAAACTGTTTTTT. The rearrangement joins TRBV20-1 to TRBJ1-4, with D maybe TRBD1 (5 bases). Germline loops: CDR1 DFQATT, CDR2 SNEGSKA (reference sequence). The CDR3 loop spans 14 amino acids. The V end lost 6 bases, the J end lost 8 bases, and 19 bases lay between the germline ends.

This clonotype was recorded a few times. The rearrangement uses TRBV6-2 or TRBV6-3 and TRBJ2-5, with TRBD2 matching 10 bases. V lost 7 bases, J lost 3 bases, and 5 bases stayed unmatched. The germline V gene encodes CDR1 MNHEY and CDR2 SVGEGT. The CDR3 length is 14 residues. The DNA of the CDR3 is TGTGCCAGCAAAGACCTAGCGGGGGAAGAGACCCAGTACTTC. It translates to CASKDLAGEETQYF.

This chain uses TRBV10-3 with TRBJ1-6; a weak D match, TRBD1 (5 bases). The V gene lost 0 bases and the J gene lost 9 bases, with 12 bases spanning the gap. This CDR3 is built from 15 residues. The germline V gene has CDR1 ENHRY and CDR2 SYGVKD. The CDR3 sequence: CAISESIGDGSPLHF. In DNA, the CDR3 is TGTGCCATCAGTGAGTCGATAGGGGACGGTTCACCCCTCCACTTT.

This clonotype was found many times. The J gene is TRBJ1-1, the V gene TRBV12-3 or TRBV12-4; 7 bases are a match to TRBD1. V gave up 6 bases and J gave up 6 bases; unmatched junction bases: 7. The length of the CDR3 is 13 residues. In DNA form, the CDR3 reads TGTGCCAGCAGCCAGGCAGGGGGAGCTGAAGCTTTCTTT. It specifies CASSQAGGAEAFF.